What follows are 3 T cell receptor beta chains derived from one specimen sequenced in a study of blood T cell repertoires in COVID-19. Clones were read by immunoSEQ multiplex PCR, and TCRdb kept only the in-frame ones, dropping some. The profile shows about 150,000 clones, roughly 80% of them singletons. Sequenced material: peripheral blood. These receptors all come from a woman older than 75 with acute or convalescent COVID-19.

V gene TRBV11-2 combines with J gene TRBJ2-2; 12 bases match TRBD1. With 5 bases clipped from V and 7 bases from J, the junction kept 8 bases outside the gene matches. The CDR3 loop spans 16 amino acids. CDR1 and CDR2 (germline): SGHAT, FQNNGV. The CDR3 reads CASSPPGTGGIGELFF. In nucleotides, the CDR3 is TGTGCCAGCAGCCCCCCCGGGACAGGGGGCATCGGGGAGCTGTTTTTT.

This clone was seen only once. This chain connects TRBV12-3 or TRBV12-4 to TRBJ1-3; tentative D call: TRBD1 (5 bases). The germline V and J ends were trimmed by 6 bases and 8 bases, with 11 bases remaining between them. CDR3 size: 12 residues. The CDR3 here is CASSLGAYTIYF. As DNA, the CDR3 is TGTGCCAGCAGCCTAGGGGCTTACACCATATATTTT.

The V call is TRBV2, the J call TRBJ1-3; TRBD1 agrees at 11 bases. CDR3 length: 14 amino acids. The germline V gene encodes CDR1 SNHLY and CDR2 FYNNEI. V lost 7 bases and J lost 3; bases outside the gene matches: 2. CDR3 in DNA: TGTGCCAGCATGGACAGGGGGCTTGGAAACACCATATATTTT. Translating it yields CASMDRGLGNTIYF.